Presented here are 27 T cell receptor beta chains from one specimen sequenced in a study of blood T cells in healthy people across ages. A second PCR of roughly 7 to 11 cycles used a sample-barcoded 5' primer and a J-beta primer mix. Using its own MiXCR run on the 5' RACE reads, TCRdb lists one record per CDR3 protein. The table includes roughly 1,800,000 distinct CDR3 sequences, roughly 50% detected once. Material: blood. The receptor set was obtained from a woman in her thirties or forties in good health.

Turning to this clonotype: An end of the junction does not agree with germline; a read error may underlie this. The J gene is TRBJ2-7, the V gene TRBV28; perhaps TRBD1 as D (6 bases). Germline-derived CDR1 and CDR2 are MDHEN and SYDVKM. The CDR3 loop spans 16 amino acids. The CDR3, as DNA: TGCGCCAGCAGTCGAGGACAGTGGAGTTCTTCTAGCGAGCAGTACTTC. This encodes CASSRGQWSSSSEQYF.

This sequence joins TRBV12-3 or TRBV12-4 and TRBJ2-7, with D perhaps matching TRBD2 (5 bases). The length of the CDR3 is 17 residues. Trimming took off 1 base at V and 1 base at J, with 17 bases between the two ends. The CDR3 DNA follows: TGTGCCAGCAGTTTAGATCCCCCGAGGACGGGGTCCTACGAGCAGTACTTC. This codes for CASSLDPPRTGSYEQYF.

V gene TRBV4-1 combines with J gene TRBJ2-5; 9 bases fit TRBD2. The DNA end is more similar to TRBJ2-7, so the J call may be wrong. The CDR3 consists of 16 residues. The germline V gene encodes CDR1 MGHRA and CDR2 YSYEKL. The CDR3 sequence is CASSLRGLAGTYEQYF. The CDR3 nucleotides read TGCGCCAGCAGCCTCCGGGGCCTAGCGGGAACCTACGAGCAGTACTTC.

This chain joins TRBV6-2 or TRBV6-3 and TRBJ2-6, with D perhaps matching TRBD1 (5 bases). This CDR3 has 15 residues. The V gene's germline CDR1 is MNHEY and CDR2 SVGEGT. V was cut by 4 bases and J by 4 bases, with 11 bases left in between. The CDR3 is CASSCWGSGANVLTF. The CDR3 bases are TGTGCCAGCAGTTGCTGGGGCTCAGGGGCCAACGTCCTGACTTTC.

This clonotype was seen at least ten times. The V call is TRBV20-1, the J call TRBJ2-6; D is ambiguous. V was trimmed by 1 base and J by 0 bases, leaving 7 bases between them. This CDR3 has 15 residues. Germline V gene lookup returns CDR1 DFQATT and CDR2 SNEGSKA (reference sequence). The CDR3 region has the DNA TGCAGTGCTAGAGTTGACTTCTCTGGGGCCAACGTCCTGACTTTC. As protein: CSARVDFSGANVLTF.

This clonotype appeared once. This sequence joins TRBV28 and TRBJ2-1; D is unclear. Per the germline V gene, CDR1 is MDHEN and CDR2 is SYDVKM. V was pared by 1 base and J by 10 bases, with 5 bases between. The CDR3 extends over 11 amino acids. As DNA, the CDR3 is TGTGCCAGCAGTTTATCGCGGGAGCAGTTCTTC. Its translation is CASSLSREQFF.

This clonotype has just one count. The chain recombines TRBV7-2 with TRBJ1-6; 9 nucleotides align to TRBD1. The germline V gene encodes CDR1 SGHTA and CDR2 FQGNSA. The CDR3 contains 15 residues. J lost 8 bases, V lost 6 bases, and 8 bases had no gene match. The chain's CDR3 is CASSSDRGADSPLHF. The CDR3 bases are TGTGCCAGCAGTTCGGACAGGGGTGCAGATTCACCCCTCCACTTT.

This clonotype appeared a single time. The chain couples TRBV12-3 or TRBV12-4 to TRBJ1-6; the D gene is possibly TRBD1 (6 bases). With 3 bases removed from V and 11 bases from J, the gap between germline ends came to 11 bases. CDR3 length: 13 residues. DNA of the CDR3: TGTGCCAGCAGTTTTACAGGGTTGACACCCCTCCACTTT. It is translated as CASSFTGLTPLHF.

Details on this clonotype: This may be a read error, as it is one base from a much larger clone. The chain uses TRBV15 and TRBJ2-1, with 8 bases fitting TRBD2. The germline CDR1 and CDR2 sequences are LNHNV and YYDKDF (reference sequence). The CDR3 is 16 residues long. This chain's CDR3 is CTTSRDKRGRVHEQFF. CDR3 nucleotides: TGTACCACCAGCAGAGATAAGCGGGGGAGGGTCCATGAGCAGTTCTTC.

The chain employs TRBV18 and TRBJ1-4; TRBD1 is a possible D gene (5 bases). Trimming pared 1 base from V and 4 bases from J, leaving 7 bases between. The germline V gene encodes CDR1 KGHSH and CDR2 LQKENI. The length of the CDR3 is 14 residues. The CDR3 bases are TGTGCCAGCTCACCACAGGGGATTAATGAAAAACTGTTTTTT. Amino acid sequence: CASSPQGINEKLFF.

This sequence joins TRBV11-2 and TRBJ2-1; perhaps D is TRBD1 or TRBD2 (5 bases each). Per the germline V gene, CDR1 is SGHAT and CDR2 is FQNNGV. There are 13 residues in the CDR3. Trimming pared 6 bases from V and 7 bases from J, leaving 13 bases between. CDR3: CASSQGPFNEQFF. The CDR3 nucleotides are TGTGCCAGCAGTCAGGGACCATTTAATGAGCAGTTCTTC.

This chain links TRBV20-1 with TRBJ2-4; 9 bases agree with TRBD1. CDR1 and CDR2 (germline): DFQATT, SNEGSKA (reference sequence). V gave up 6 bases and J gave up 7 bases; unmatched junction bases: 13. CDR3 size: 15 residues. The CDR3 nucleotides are TGCAGTGCCCCCGATCCGACAGGGGGACACAACATTCAGTACTTC. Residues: CSAPDPTGGHNIQYF.

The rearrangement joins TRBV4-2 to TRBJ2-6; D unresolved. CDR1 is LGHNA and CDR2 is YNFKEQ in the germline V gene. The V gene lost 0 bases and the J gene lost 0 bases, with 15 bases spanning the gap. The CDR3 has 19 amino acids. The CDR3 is CASSQDVTVAYSGANVLTF. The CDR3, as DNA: TGTGCCAGCAGCCAAGATGTCACAGTGGCCTACTCTGGGGCCAACGTCCTGACTTTC.

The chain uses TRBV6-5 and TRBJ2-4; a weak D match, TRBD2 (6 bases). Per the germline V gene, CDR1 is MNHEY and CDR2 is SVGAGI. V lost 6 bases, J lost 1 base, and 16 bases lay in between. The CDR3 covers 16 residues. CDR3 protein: CASRAHEGRAKNIQYF. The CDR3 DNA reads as TGTGCCAGCAGAGCCCACGAGGGGAGGGCCAAAAACATTCAGTACTTC.

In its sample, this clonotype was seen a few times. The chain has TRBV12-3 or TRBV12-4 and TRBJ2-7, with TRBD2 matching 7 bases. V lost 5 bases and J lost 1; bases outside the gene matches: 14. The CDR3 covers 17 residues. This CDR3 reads CASSPRYGTNVSYEQYF. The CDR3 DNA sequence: TGTGCCAGCAGTCCCCGATACGGGACTAACGTTTCCTACGAGCAGTACTTC.

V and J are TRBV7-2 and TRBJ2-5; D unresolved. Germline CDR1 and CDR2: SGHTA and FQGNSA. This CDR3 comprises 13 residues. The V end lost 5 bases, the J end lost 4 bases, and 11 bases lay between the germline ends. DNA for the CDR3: TGTGCCAGCAGCCCCTCCCCGGTAGAGACCCAGTACTTC. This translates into CASSPSPVETQYF.

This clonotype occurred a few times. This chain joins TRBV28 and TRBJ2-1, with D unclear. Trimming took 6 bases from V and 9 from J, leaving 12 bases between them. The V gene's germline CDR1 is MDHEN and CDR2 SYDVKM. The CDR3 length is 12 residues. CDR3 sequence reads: CASRLSPGEQFF. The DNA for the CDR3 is TGTGCCAGCAGACTCTCCCCGGGTGAGCAGTTCTTC.

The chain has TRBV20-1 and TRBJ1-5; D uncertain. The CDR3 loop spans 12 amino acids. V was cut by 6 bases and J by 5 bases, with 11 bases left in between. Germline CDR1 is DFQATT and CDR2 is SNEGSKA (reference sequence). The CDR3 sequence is CSANRRDQPQHF. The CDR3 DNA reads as TGCAGTGCCAATCGACGCGATCAGCCCCAGCATTTT.

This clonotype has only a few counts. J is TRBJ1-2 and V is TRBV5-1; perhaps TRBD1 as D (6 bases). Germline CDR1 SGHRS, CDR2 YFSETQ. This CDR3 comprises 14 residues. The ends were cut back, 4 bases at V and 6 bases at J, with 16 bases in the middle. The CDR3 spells CASSNSQGLNGYTF. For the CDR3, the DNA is TGCGCCAGCAGCAACTCACAGGGTCTCAATGGCTACACCTTC.

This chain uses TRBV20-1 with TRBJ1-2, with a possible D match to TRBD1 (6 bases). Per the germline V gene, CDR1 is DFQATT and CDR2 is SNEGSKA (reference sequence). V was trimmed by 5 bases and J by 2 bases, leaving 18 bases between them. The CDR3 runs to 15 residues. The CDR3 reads CSAPFAGTPNYGYTF. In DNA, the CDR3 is TGCAGTGCTCCCTTCGCCGGGACACCGAACTATGGCTACACCTTC.

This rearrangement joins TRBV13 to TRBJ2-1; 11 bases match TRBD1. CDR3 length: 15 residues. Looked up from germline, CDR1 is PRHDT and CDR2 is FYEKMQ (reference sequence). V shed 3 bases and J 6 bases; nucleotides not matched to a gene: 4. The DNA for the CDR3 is TGTGCCAGCAGCTTCGGACAGGGGGCACTCAATGAGCAGTTCTTC. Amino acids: CASSFGQGALNEQFF.

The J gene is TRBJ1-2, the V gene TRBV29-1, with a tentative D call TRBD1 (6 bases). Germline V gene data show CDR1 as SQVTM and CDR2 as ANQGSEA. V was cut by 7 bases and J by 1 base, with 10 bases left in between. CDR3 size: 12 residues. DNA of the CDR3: TGCAGCGCCAAGGACAGTAACTATGGCTACACCTTC. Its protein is CSAKDSNYGYTF.

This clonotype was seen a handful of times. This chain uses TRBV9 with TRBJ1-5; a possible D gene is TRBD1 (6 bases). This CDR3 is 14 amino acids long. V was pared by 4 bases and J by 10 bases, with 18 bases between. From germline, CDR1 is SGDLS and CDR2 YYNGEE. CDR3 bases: TGTGCCAGCAGCCCGTGGGGAGGGGGTGAACCCCAGCATTTT. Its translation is CASSPWGGGEPQHF.

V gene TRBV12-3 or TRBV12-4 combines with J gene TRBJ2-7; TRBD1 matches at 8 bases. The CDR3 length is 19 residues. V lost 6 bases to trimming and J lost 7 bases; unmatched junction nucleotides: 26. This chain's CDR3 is CASSRILGTGTTGNNEQYF. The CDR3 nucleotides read TGTGCCAGCAGCCGCATCTTAGGGACAGGCACCACTGGGAACAATGAGCAGTACTTC.

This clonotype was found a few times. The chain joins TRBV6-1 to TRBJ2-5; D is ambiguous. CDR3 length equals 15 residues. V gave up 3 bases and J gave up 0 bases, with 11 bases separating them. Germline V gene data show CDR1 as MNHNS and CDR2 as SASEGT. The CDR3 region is CASSESQADQETQYF. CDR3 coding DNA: TGTGCCAGCAGTGAGAGTCAGGCAGACCAAGAGACCCAGTACTTC.

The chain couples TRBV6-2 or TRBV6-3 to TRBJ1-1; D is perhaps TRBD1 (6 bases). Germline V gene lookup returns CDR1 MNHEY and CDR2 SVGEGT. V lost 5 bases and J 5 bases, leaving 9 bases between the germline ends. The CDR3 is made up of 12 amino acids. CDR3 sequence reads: CASSNRVTEAFF. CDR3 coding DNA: TGTGCCAGCAGTAACAGGGTGACTGAAGCTTTCTTT.

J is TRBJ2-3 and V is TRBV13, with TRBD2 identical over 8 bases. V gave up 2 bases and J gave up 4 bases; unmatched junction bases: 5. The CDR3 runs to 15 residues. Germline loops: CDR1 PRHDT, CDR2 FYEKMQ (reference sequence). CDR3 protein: CASSLSDGGADTQYF. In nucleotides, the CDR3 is TGTGCCAGCAGCTTATCGGACGGGGGGGCAGATACGCAGTATTTT.